The 18 T cell receptor beta chains reported below all come from one sample, sequenced in a study of blood T cell repertoires in COVID-19. Using immunoSEQ multiplex PCR, the repertoire was profiled, and TCRdb retains in-frame clones only, with some absent. The table includes about 250,000 clones, around 90% detected once. Sequenced sample: peripheral blood. Source of these receptors: a man between 18 and 35 years old with active or convalescent COVID-19.

The V gene is TRBV27, the J gene TRBJ2-7; 10 bases are a match to TRBD1. Germline CDR1 MNHEY, CDR2 SMNVEV (reference sequence). V lost 8 bases to trimming and J lost 2 bases; unmatched junction nucleotides: 3. CDR3 length equals 13 residues. CDR3 in DNA: TGTGCCAGCCGCGGACAGGGGGCCTACGAGCAGTACTTC. This sequence encodes CASRGQGAYEQYF.

The chain couples TRBV15 to TRBJ1-5, with D possibly matching TRBD1 (6 bases). V was trimmed by 6 bases and J by 5 bases, leaving 14 bases between them. Per the germline V gene, CDR1 is LNHNV and CDR2 is YYDKDF (reference sequence). This CDR3 contains 14 residues. The CDR3 loop is CATSIDQGYQPQHF. The CDR3 DNA reads TGTGCCACCAGTATCGACCAGGGGTATCAGCCCCAGCATTTT.

The rearrangement uses TRBV7-2 and TRBJ1-1; D uncertain. Between the trimmed V and J ends, which lost 5 bases and 3 bases, there was a span of 10 bases. There are 13 residues in the CDR3. Germline CDR1 is SGHTA and CDR2 is FQGNSA. CDR3 sequence (DNA): TGTGCCAGCAGCCCACAGAGACACACTGAAGCTTTCTTT. Translated, it gives CASSPQRHTEAFF.

J is TRBJ1-4 and V is TRBV5-1; D unresolved. Germline CDR1 SGHRS, CDR2 YFSETQ. The CDR3 consists of 14 residues. V lost 5 bases and J lost 0, with 8 bases in between. The DNA of the CDR3 is TGCGCCAGCAGGGGTGGAGCAACTAATGAAAAACTGTTTTTT. Translated: CASRGGATNEKLFF.

This clone turned up a few times. CDR3 sequence: CASNMHTSSYNSPLHF. For the CDR3, the DNA is TGTGCCAGCAACATGCACACAAGCTCCTATAATTCACCCCTCCACTTT. The chain couples TRBV7-2 to TRBJ1-6; D is unresolved. Germline CDR1 and CDR2: SGHTA and FQGNSA. The CDR3 extends over 16 amino acids. Trimming pared 7 bases from V and 0 bases from J, leaving 13 bases between.

V gene TRBV4-2 combines with J gene TRBJ1-1, with TRBD1 identical over 8 bases. The V segment lost 4 bases and the J segment 6 bases; nucleotides outside the gene matches: 7. The germline V gene encodes CDR1 LGHNA and CDR2 YNFKEQ. The CDR3 covers 14 residues. This CDR3 reads CASSRSDREAEAFF. CDR3 bases: TGTGCCAGCAGCCGGTCGGACAGGGAGGCTGAAGCTTTCTTT.

This clone was seen once. This chain joins TRBV24-1 and TRBJ2-7, with D maybe TRBD2 (6 bases). Trimming removed 5 bases from V and 4 bases from J, with 23 bases in between. CDR1 and CDR2 from the germline V gene are KGHDR and SFDVKD. The CDR3 runs to 17 residues. The CDR3, as DNA: TGTGCCACCAGTGCTACCCAGATGGGGGGATCCAGATACGAGCAGTACTTC. Its translation is CATSATQMGGSRYEQYF.

This rearrangement joins TRBV10-3 to TRBJ1-2; the match to TRBD1 covers 8 bases. V lost 3 bases, J lost 6 bases, and 9 bases stayed unmatched. CDR1 is ENHRY, CDR2 SYGVKD, per germline. The length of the CDR3 is 15 residues. CDR3 bases: TGTGCCATCAGTGAACCAACAGCGGGACAGGATGGCTACACCTTC. Translating gives CAISEPTAGQDGYTF.

The chain has TRBV4-3 and TRBJ1-1; 7 bases align to TRBD1. Germline CDR1 LGHNA, CDR2 YSLEER. The CDR3 runs to 15 residues. V trimming: 1 base; J trimming: 4 bases; junction bases outside the gene matches: 6. The CDR3 reads CASSQVHDRVTEAFF. The CDR3 region has the DNA TGCGCCAGCAGCCAAGTCCACGACAGGGTCACTGAAGCTTTCTTT.

J is TRBJ2-1 and V is TRBV30, with TRBD2 as a possible D gene (5 bases). The CDR3 length is 15 residues. Germline-derived CDR1 and CDR2 are GTSNPN and SVGIG (reference sequence). V was pared by 2 bases and J by 9 bases, with 20 bases between. This CDR3 is CAWSTLGLLTAEQFF. CDR3 sequence (DNA): TGTGCCTGGAGTACCCTCGGACTTCTGACCGCTGAGCAGTTCTTC.

The gene calls are TRBV7-2 and TRBJ2-7; a possible D gene is TRBD1 (7 bases). This CDR3 spans 14 amino acids. CDR1 and CDR2 (germline): SGHTA, FQGNSA. V was trimmed by 5 bases and J by 6 bases, leaving 17 bases between them. CDR3: CASSTRVQGGEQYF. The CDR3, as DNA: TGTGCCAGCAGCACACGGGTGCAGGGGGGCGAGCAGTACTTC.

The J gene is TRBJ2-1, the V gene TRBV9; 14 bases agree with TRBD2. From germline, CDR1 is SGDLS and CDR2 YYNGEE. The CDR3 sequence is 17 residues long. Trimming at V came to 3 bases and at J to 3 bases, leaving 5 bases not matched to a gene. CDR3 DNA sequence: TGTGCCAGCAGCGGAAGACTAGCGGGGGGGAACTACAATGAGCAGTTCTTC. It is translated as CASSGRLAGGNYNEQFF.

V is TRBV6-5 and J is TRBJ1-1, with D uncertain. Trimming pared 6 bases from V and 5 bases from J, leaving 13 bases between. Germline CDR1 MNHEY, CDR2 SVGAGI. The CDR3 extends over 13 amino acids. In DNA, the CDR3 is TGTGCCAGCAGACCCGGGAGTATGACTGAAGCTTTCTTT. It codes for CASRPGSMTEAFF.

The V gene is TRBV7-6, the J gene TRBJ1-2; D is perhaps TRBD1 (6 bases). This CDR3 spans 13 amino acids. V was cut by 1 base and J by 8 bases, with 11 bases left in between. Germline V lookup: CDR1 SGHVS, CDR2 FNYEAQ. This CDR3 reads CASSLGRGGGYTF. In DNA, the CDR3 is TGTGCCAGCAGCTTAGGCAGGGGCGGAGGCTACACCTTC.

This sequence joins TRBV6-2 or TRBV6-3 and TRBJ2-7, with 7 bases matching TRBD2. Trimming removed 6 bases from V and 5 bases from J; junction bases left unmatched: 13. This CDR3 has 15 amino acids. CDR1 is MNHEY and CDR2 is SVGEGT in the germline V gene. The CDR3 loop reads CASSSSGEGHHEQYF. CDR3 sequence (DNA): TGTGCCAGCAGCAGCTCGGGGGAGGGCCACCACGAGCAGTACTTC.

The chain carries TRBV28 and TRBJ2-7, with 10 bases identical to TRBD2. CDR3 length: 14 amino acids. Trimming at V came to 2 bases and at J to 2 bases, leaving 0 bases not matched to a gene. Germline CDR1 reads MDHEN; CDR2 reads SYDVKM. The CDR3 DNA is TGTGCCAGCAGTTTACTAGCGGGAGCCTACGAGCAGTACTTC. Translation: CASSLLAGAYEQYF.

This chain connects TRBV6-5 to TRBJ1-2; 10 nucleotides align to TRBD1. CDR1 and CDR2 (germline): MNHEY, SVGAGI. The CDR3 spans 14 residues. V dropped 5 bases and J dropped 7; count of bases not matched to a gene: 7. The CDR3 sequence is CASSTGQGVFGYTF. In DNA, the CDR3 is TGTGCCAGCAGTACCGGACAGGGGGTATTTGGCTACACCTTC.

The chain employs TRBV2 and TRBJ1-1, with 7 bases identical to TRBD1. The V and J ends lost 7 bases and 4 bases, in that order; junction bases with no gene match: 15. CDR1 and CDR2 (germline): SNHLY, FYNNEI. This CDR3 has 16 amino acids. CDR3 sequence reads: CASTISSDRAATEAFF. DNA of the CDR3: TGTGCCAGCACCATCTCGAGCGACAGGGCAGCCACTGAAGCTTTCTTT.